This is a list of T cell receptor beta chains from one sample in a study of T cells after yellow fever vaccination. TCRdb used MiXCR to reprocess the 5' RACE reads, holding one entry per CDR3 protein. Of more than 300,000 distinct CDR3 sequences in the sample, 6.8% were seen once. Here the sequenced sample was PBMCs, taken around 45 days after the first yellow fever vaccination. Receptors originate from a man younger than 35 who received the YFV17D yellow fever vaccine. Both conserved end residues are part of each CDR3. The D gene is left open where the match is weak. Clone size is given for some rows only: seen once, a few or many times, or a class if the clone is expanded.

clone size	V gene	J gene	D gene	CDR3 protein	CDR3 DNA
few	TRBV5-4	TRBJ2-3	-	CASSSQIAGASTDTQYF	TGTGCCAGCAGCTCACAAATAGCAGGGGCTAGCACAGATACGCAGTATTTT
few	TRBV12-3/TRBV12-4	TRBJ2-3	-	CASSAGHSTDTQYF	TGTGCCAGCAGTGCGGGACACAGCACAGATACGCAGTATTTT
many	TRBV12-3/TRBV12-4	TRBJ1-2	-	CASSPSNYGYTF	TGTGCCAGCAGTCCATCTAACTATGGCTACACCTTC
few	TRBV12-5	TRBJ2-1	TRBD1	CASGSGTGINEQFF	TGTGCTAGTGGCTCCGGGACAGGGATAAATGAGCAGTTCTTC
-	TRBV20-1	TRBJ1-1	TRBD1	CSAKRDSNPTEAFF	TGCAGTGCTAAACGGGACAGCAATCCTACTGAAGCTTTCTTT
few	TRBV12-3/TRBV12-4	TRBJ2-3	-	CASTIQVNTDTQYF	TGTGCCAGCACCATACAGGTTAACACAGATACGCAGTATTTT
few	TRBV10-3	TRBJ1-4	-	CAISEPPGRADPEGKLFF	TGTGCCATCAGTGAACCACCGGGGAGGGCAGATCCGGAGGGAAAACTGTTTTTT
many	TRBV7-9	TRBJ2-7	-	CASSPDSSYEQYF	TGTGCCAGCAGCCCGGACAGCTCCTACGAGCAGTACTTC
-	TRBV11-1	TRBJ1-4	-	CASSASDGEEKLFF	TGTGCCAGCAGCGCCTCCGACGGCGAGGAAAAACTGTTTTTT
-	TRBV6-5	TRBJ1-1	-	CASSYSRGGTYLNTEAFF	TGTGCCAGCAGTTACTCTCGGGGAGGCACGTATTTGAACACTGAAGCTTTCTTT
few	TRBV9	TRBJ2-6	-	CASSLVAGNPGGANVLTF	TGTGCCAGCAGCTTGGTGGCAGGGAACCCGGGAGGGGCCAACGTCCTGACTTTC
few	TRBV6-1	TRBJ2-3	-	CASSVSGFPDTQYF	TGTGCCAGCAGTGTAAGCGGGTTCCCAGATACGCAGTATTTT
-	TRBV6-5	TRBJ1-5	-	CASSTSTGTWPQHF	-
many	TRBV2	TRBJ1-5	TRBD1	CASRDRGLLPQHF	TGTGCCAGCAGGGACAGGGGGCTTCTGCCCCAGCATTTT
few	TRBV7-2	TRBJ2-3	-	CASSDGRDSWHTDTQYF	TGTGCCAGCAGCGATGGTCGGGACTCCTGGCACACAGATACGCAGTATTTT
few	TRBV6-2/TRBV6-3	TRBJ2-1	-	CASSYSGLFNEQFF	TGTGCCAGCAGTTATAGTGGACTATTCAATGAGCAGTTCTTC
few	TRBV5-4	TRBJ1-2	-	CASSLGGQTPNYGYTF	TGTGCCAGCAGCTTAGGAGGGCAGACACCTAACTATGGCTACACCTTC
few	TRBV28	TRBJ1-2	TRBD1	CASSATGVGYTF	TGTGCCAGCAGTGCCACAGGGGTCGGCTACACCTTC
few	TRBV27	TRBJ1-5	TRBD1	CASSRQGLGQPQHF	TGTGCCAGCAGTCGACAGGGCCTCGGCCAGCCCCAGCATTTT
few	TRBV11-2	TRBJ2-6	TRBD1	CASSPFRRDRLSGANVLTF	TGTGCCAGCAGCCCCTTCAGAAGGGACAGGCTCTCTGGGGCCAACGTCCTGACTTTC
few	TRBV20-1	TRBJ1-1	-	CSARDPPVKGEAFF	TGCAGTGCTAGAGATCCCCCCGTAAAGGGTGAAGCTTTCTTT
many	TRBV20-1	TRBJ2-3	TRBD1	CSATLSGGTDTQYF	TGCAGTGCTACTCTGTCAGGGGGTACAGATACGCAGTATTTT
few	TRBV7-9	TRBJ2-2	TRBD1	CASTLTTTGRDTGELFF	TGTGCCAGCACCCTAACCACGACAGGGAGAGACACCGGGGAGCTGTTTTTT